The rows below give T cell receptor beta chains drawn from one sample of a study of yellow fever vaccine responses in identical twins. TCRdb reanalysed the RT-PCR reads using MiXCR and keeps one entry per CDR3 protein. The sample lists around 3,500 distinct CDR3 sequences, 90% occurring once. The source was T cells from blood (PBMCs), unsorted or a sorted subset (not recorded which), collected before or after yellow fever vaccination (not recorded which). The receptors originated from a woman aged 18-35 years who received the yellow fever vaccine. Both conserved end residues are part of each CDR3. Fields, in order: clone size, D gene, J gene, V gene, CDR3 protein, CDR3 DNA. A D gene is named only where the DNA matches it firmly. Not all rows give a size; the values are once, few, many and, for expanded clones, a class.

.	.	TRBJ1-2	TRBV29-1	CSVPAGVGYTF	TGCAGCGTACCCGCAGGGGTTGGCTACACCTTC
.	TRBD2	TRBJ2-2	TRBV6-2/TRBV6-3	CASGQGRLAVSTGELFF	TGTGCCAGCGGCCAAGGTCGACTAGCGGTATCCACCGGGGAGCTGTTTTTT
.	TRBD1	TRBJ2-7	TRBV28	CASSPYRGGSYEQYF	TGTGCCAGCAGTCCATACAGGGGCGGATCATACGAGCAGTACTTC
.	.	TRBJ2-1	TRBV19	CASRVSGRSYNEQFF	TGTGCCAGTAGAGTTTCCGGGAGATCCTACAATGAGCAGTTCTTC
.	TRBD1	TRBJ2-1	TRBV18	CASSPHAGGDEQFF	TGTGCCAGCTCACCACACGCAGGGGGCGATGAGCAGTTCTTC
.	TRBD1	TRBJ2-7	TRBV11-1	CASSLYRDSTSSYEQYF	TGTGCCAGCAGCTTATACAGGGACAGCACGAGCTCCTACGAGCAGTACTTC
.	TRBD1	TRBJ2-7	TRBV9	CASSGPRQGWHEQYF	TGTGCCAGCAGCGGTCCGCGACAGGGATGGCACGAGCAGTACTTC
.	.	TRBJ2-7	TRBV20-1	CSARAGPYEQYF	TGCAGTGCTAGAGCCGGGCCATACGAGCAGTACTTC
.	.	TRBJ2-2	TRBV15	CATSRRSDTGELFF	TGTGCCACCAGCAGGAGGTCTGACACCGGGGAGCTGTTTTTT
.	.	TRBJ2-5	TRBV18	CASSPNGNQETQYF	TGTGCCAGCTCACCAAACGGAAACCAAGAGACCCAGTACTTC
.	.	TRBJ1-5	TRBV6-1	CASSAYSNQPQHF	TGTGCCAGCAGTGCGTATAGCAATCAGCCCCAGCATTTT
.	.	TRBJ2-2	TRBV29-1	CSVDPDGNTGELFF	TGCAGCGTTGACCCCGATGGAAACACCGGGGAGCTGTTTTTT
.	.	TRBJ1-2	TRBV5-5	CASSASQFYGYTF	TGTGCCAGCAGCGCGTCACAGTTCTATGGCTACACCTTC
.	TRBD1	TRBJ2-7	TRBV5-1	CASSFGTGSYEQYF	TGCGCCAGCAGCTTCGGGACAGGGTCTTACGAGCAGTACTTC
.	.	TRBJ2-7	TRBV11-1	CASSTRLDDRLFSYEQYF	TGTGCCAGCAGCACTCGACTAGACGATCGACTATTCTCCTACGAGCAGTACTTC
.	.	TRBJ2-7	TRBV21-1	CASSIPGGVHEQYF	TGTGCCAGCAGCATTCCAGGGGGCGTCCACGAGCAGTACTTC
.	TRBD1	TRBJ1-2	TRBV29-1	CSGYPGQDIYGYTF	TGCAGCGGTTACCCGGGACAGGACATCTATGGCTACACCTTC
.	.	TRBJ2-7	TRBV28	CASRSDISYEQYF	TGTGCCAGCAGGTCGGACATCTCCTACGAGCAGTACTTC
once	.	TRBJ2-7	TRBV5-1	CASSTGQRDDEQYF	TGCGCCAGCAGCACGGGCCAGAGGGACGACGAGCAGTACTTC
.	.	TRBJ2-7	TRBV12-3/TRBV12-4	CASSPGGYEQYF	TGTGCCAGCAGTCCGGGCGGTTACGAGCAGTACTTC
.	.	TRBJ2-7	TRBV6-1	CASSENRIYEQYF	TGTGCCAGCAGTGAAAACAGGATTTACGAGCAGTACTTC
.	.	TRBJ2-7	TRBV14	CASSWGAFYEQYF	TGTGCCAGTTCCTGGGGGGCGTTCTACGAGCAGTACTTC
.	.	TRBJ2-7	TRBV21-1	CASSTEDSFYEQYF	TGTGCCAGCAGCACCGAGGACAGCTTCTACGAGCAGTACTTC
.	.	TRBJ2-1	TRBV4-3	CASSQVRTVYNEQFF	TGCGCCAGCAGCCAAGTTCGGACGGTCTACAATGAGCAGTTCTTC
.	.	TRBJ2-1	TRBV10-3	CAISESPLDEQFF	TGTGCCATCAGTGAGTCGCCCCTAGATGAGCAGTTCTTC
.	TRBD1	TRBJ2-5	TRBV5-1	CASSKGTGQETQYF	TGCGCCAGCAGCAAGGGGACAGGGCAAGAGACCCAGTACTTC
.	.	TRBJ2-7	TRBV14	CASSPIGPGEQYF	TGTGCCAGCAGCCCCATAGGCCCGGGGGAGCAGTACTTC
.	.	TRBJ1-6	TRBV18	CASSPGQGWSPLHF	TGTGCCAGCTCACCCGGTCAGGGATGGTCACCCCTCCACTTT
.	.	TRBJ1-6	TRBV11-3	CASSLGQYLHF	TGTGCCAGCAGCTTAGGGCAGTATCTCCACTTT
.	.	TRBJ2-3	TRBV19	CASSQTDTQYF	TGTGCCAGTAGTCAAACAGATACGCAGTATTTT
.	.	TRBJ2-7	TRBV15	CATSNRDTPYEQYF	TGTGCCACCAGCAACCGGGATACTCCGTACGAGCAGTACTTC
.	.	TRBJ2-3	TRBV13	CASSWMLSADTQYF	TGTGCCAGCAGCTGGATGTTGTCCGCAGATACGCAGTATTTT
.	.	TRBJ2-1	TRBV11-1	CASSLVQNNEQFF	TGTGCCAGCAGCTTAGTACAGAACAATGAGCAGTTCTTC
once	.	TRBJ2-2	TRBV7-6	CASSLVTNTGELFF	TGTGCCAGCAGCTTAGTAACGAACACCGGGGAGCTGTTTTTT
.	.	TRBJ2-7	TRBV7-2	CASSLAASATSYEQYF	TGTGCCAGCAGCTTAGCGGCTAGCGCAACTTCCTACGAGCAGTACTTC
.	.	TRBJ2-4	TRBV12-3/TRBV12-4	CASSLVMGAKNIQYF	TGTGCCAGCAGTTTAGTGATGGGAGCCAAAAACATTCAGTACTTC
.	TRBD2	TRBJ2-3	TRBV11-3	CASSRTSSTDTQYF	TGTGCCAGCAGCCGGACTAGCTCGACAGATACGCAGTATTTT
.	TRBD1	TRBJ1-6	TRBV2	CASSSTGADNSPLHF	TGTGCCAGCAGTTCTACAGGGGCTGACAATTCACCCCTCCACTTT
.	TRBD2	TRBJ2-3	TRBV5-1	CASSLIGTSGRSNTQYF	TGCGCCAGCAGCTTGATCGGGACTAGCGGGAGGAGCAATACGCAGTATTTT
.	.	TRBJ2-7	TRBV29-1	CSVRTANYYEQYF	TGCAGCGTTCGGACAGCCAATTACTACGAGCAGTACTTC
.	.	TRBJ1-4	TRBV29-1	CSVGHSLNEKLFF	TGCAGCGTGGGGCACAGCCTAAATGAAAAACTGTTTTTT
.	.	TRBJ2-1	TRBV11-3	CASSLSPAENEQFF	TGTGCCAGCAGCTTATCCCCAGCTGAGAATGAGCAGTTCTTC